One sample yielded the 30 T cell receptor beta chains listed below, sequenced in a study of T cell responses to AZD1222 COVID-19 vaccine. The method was immunoSEQ multiplex PCR; TCRdb's version includes in-frame clones alone and lacks a portion of them. The sample has 90,000 to 150,000 clones; roughly 87% are singletons. The source was peripheral blood, collected 28 days after the second AZD1222 dose. These receptors came from an adult who received the AZD1222 COVID-19 vaccine.

This chain connects TRBV5-4 to TRBJ2-3; TRBD2 agrees at 7 bases. This CDR3 spans 14 amino acids. Per germline, CDR1 SGHNT and CDR2 YYREEE (reference sequence). J gave up 1 base and V 4 bases, and 3 bases lay outside the gene matches. The CDR3 bases are TGTGCCAGCAGCCGACGGGGGGGCACAGATACGCAGTATTTT. This encodes CASSRRGGTDTQYF.

CDR3 DNA: TGTGCCAGCAGGCCAGGCTTGGGCTATGGCTACACCTTC. This codes for CASRPGLGYGYTF. The chain combines TRBV27 with TRBJ1-2; D gene unclear. This CDR3 has 13 residues. The germline CDR1 and CDR2 sequences are MNHEY and SMNVEV (reference sequence). V lost 6 bases, J lost 4 bases, and 12 bases lay in between.

The V and J genes are TRBV2 and TRBJ2-2; weak D call: TRBD1 (5 bases). The germline V gene encodes CDR1 SNHLY and CDR2 FYNNEI. The length of the CDR3 is 16 residues. Trimming pared 4 bases from V and 0 bases from J, leaving 12 bases between. The CDR3 nucleotides read TGTGCCAGCAGTGTTTTAGGGGCTGCGAACACCGGGGAGCTGTTTTTT. Amino acid sequence: CASSVLGAANTGELFF.

In DNA form, the CDR3 reads TGTGCCAGCAGCCCCCGGACAGGGGAAGGAAACACCATATATTTT. Translating gives CASSPRTGEGNTIYF. This chain links TRBV7-3 with TRBJ1-3; 9 bases match TRBD1. Germline V gene data show CDR1 as SGHTA and CDR2 as FQGTGA. This CDR3 contains 15 residues. V dropped 5 bases and J dropped 4; count of bases not matched to a gene: 6.

J is TRBJ1-4 and V is TRBV20-1; D uncertain. There are 11 residues in the CDR3. The germline CDR1 and CDR2 sequences are DFQATT and SNEGSKA (reference sequence). V was cut by 7 bases and J by 3 bases, with 6 bases left in between. In nucleotides, the CDR3 is TGCAGTGGGCGGTCTAATGAAAAACTGTTTTTT. This sequence encodes CSGRSNEKLFF.

V and J are TRBV5-1 and TRBJ1-2, with TRBD1 matching 9 bases. Germline assignment: CDR1 SGHRS and CDR2 YFSETQ. V shed 0 bases, J shed 7 bases, and the junction held 7 bases outside the gene matches. The CDR3 consists of 15 residues. CDR3 sequence reads: CASSLVSQGATGYTF. The CDR3 DNA is TGCGCCAGCAGCTTGGTCTCACAGGGGGCGACTGGCTACACCTTC.

The J gene is TRBJ1-5, the V gene TRBV19, with D uncertain. The CDR3 covers 16 residues. CDR1 and CDR2 from the germline V gene are LNHDA and SQIVND (reference sequence). Trimming shortened V by 5 bases and J by 0 bases, and 14 bases separated the two germline ends. The CDR3 reads CASSSDHQYSNQPQHF. DNA for the CDR3: TGTGCCAGTAGTTCGGACCATCAATATAGCAATCAGCCCCAGCATTTT.

The CDR3 here is CASSQDQRGGLSYEQFF. The CDR3 bases are TGCGCCAGCAGCCAAGACCAGCGGGGGGGCCTCAGCTATGAGCAGTTCTTC. V is TRBV4-1 and J is TRBJ2-1, with 10 bases fitting TRBD2. Germline-derived CDR1 and CDR2 are MGHRA and YSYEKL. The CDR3 runs to 17 residues. With 0 bases clipped from V and 8 bases from J, the junction kept 10 bases outside the gene matches.

The V and J genes are TRBV18 and TRBJ1-2; D unclear. In germline, CDR1 is KGHSH, CDR2 LQKENI. With 0 bases removed from V and 4 bases from J, the gap between germline ends came to 9 bases. The length of the CDR3 is 14 residues. As DNA, the CDR3 is TGTGCCAGCTCACCACCGGAGGTTGGCTATGGCTACACCTTC. Translating it yields CASSPPEVGYGYTF.

The DNA for the CDR3 is TGTGCCAGCAGCCACTGGGACACTCAGCCCTATGGCTACACCTTC. This encodes CASSHWDTQPYGYTF. The V and J genes are TRBV3-1 (or the pseudogene TRBV3-2) and TRBJ1-2, with a tentative D call TRBD1 (6 bases). CDR1 and CDR2 from the germline V gene are LGHDT and YNNKEL (reference sequence). This CDR3 spans 15 amino acids. Trimming pared 3 bases from V and 4 bases from J, leaving 15 bases between.

A word on this clone: The junction departs from germline at one end; a sequencing error may be responsible. This chain uses TRBV3-1 (or the pseudogene TRBV3-2) with TRBJ1-1, with D hard to call. The CDR3 is 13 residues long. CDR1 is LGHDT and CDR2 is YNNKEL in the germline V gene (reference sequence). The CDR3 coding sequence is TGTGCCAGCAGCCATAGAGCGAACACTGAAGTTTTCTTT. It is translated as CASSHRANTEVFF.

This rearrangement joins TRBV3-1 (or the pseudogene TRBV3-2) to TRBJ2-7; TRBD1 matches at 8 bases. J lost 0 bases, V lost 4 bases, and 8 bases had no gene match. The CDR3 consists of 16 residues. CDR1 and CDR2 from the germline V gene are LGHDT and YNNKEL (reference sequence). The CDR3 DNA is TGTGCCAGCAGCCGAAACCGGGACAGGAGCTCCTACGAGCAGTACTTC. Encoded protein: CASSRNRDRSSYEQYF.

This clone has a handful of counts. V usage is TRBV11-2 and J usage is TRBJ2-7; a weak D match, TRBD1 (6 bases). CDR3 length equals 14 residues. V lost 3 bases and J lost 4, with 13 bases in between. Germline-derived CDR1 and CDR2 are SGHAT and FQNNGV. CDR3 bases: TGTGCCAGCAGCTTTTTTCAGGGGCAGTACGAGCAGTACTTC. It translates to CASSFFQGQYEQYF.

V gene TRBV5-1 combines with J gene TRBJ1-3; D gene ambiguous. CDR3 length: 16 amino acids. Germline CDR1 reads SGHRS; CDR2 reads YFSETQ. V was pared by 4 bases and J by 2 bases, with 16 bases between. The CDR3 DNA reads TGCGCCAGCAGCAGCCAACCCAGGTTAACTGGAAACACCATATATTTT. It yields the protein CASSSQPRLTGNTIYF. Full variable domain (outside the CDR3, taken from reference TRBV5-1 and TRBJ1-3): KAGVTQTPRYLIKTRGQQVTLSCSPISGHRSVSWYQQTPGQGLQFLFEYFSETQRNKGNFPGRFSGRQFSNSRSEMNVSTLELGDSALYLCASSSQPRLTGNTIYFGEGSWLTVV.

The chain is built from TRBV11-2 and TRBJ1-2; D unresolved. V dropped 4 bases and J dropped 3 bases, with 9 bases sitting between them. The length of the CDR3 is 13 residues. Germline-derived CDR1 and CDR2 are SGHAT and FQNNGV. The CDR3 sequence: CASSYYDDYGYTF. The DNA of the CDR3 is TGTGCCAGCAGCTACTACGACGACTATGGCTACACCTTC. Full variable domain (missing parts from reference TRBV11-2 and TRBJ1-2): EAGVAQSPRYKIIEKRQSVAFWCNPISGHATLYWYQQILGQGPKLLIQFQNNGVVDDSQLPKDRFSAERLKGVDSTLKIQPAKLEDSAVYLCASSYYDDYGYTFGSGTRLTVV.

J is TRBJ1-1 and V is TRBV12-5, with D uncertain. The CDR3 has 12 residues. Trimming removed 9 bases at V and 6 bases at J, with 14 bases between. From germline, CDR1 is LGHNT and CDR2 FRNRAP. Written as DNA, the CDR3 is TGTGCTAGCGGACTTGGTTTCGCTGAAGCTTTCTTT. Its protein product is CASGLGFAEAFF.

The chain combines TRBV18 with TRBJ1-2; D is undetermined. The ends were cut back, 2 bases at V and 0 bases at J, with 10 bases in the middle. Looked up from germline, CDR1 is KGHSH and CDR2 is LQKENI. This CDR3 spans 15 amino acids. The CDR3 DNA is TGTGCCAGCTCACCAGGGCAGCGTTCTAACTATGGCTACACCTTC. It specifies CASSPGQRSNYGYTF.

The chain joins TRBV29-1 to TRBJ1-2; D gene unclear. The length of the CDR3 is 11 residues. V lost 6 bases and J lost 8, with 13 bases in between. CDR1 SQVTM and CDR2 ANQGSEA come from the germline V gene. DNA for the CDR3: TGCAGCGTCGGCTTGGGGTTAGGCTACACCTTC. It codes for CSVGLGLGYTF. Drawing the rest from reference TRBV29-1 and TRBJ1-2, the complete variable domain is SAVISQKPSRDICQRGTSLTIQCQVDSQVTMMFWYRQQPGQSLTLIATANQGSEATYESGFVIDKFPISRPNLTFSTLTVSNMSPEDSSIYLCSVGLGLGYTFGSGTRLTVV.

The chain joins TRBV7-9 to TRBJ1-6; maybe TRBD1 (6 bases). CDR1 and CDR2 (germline): SEHNR, FQNEAQ (reference sequence). The length of the CDR3 is 14 residues. V lost 8 bases, J lost 3 bases, and 11 bases lay in between. The CDR3 is CASVMDSYNSPLHF. The CDR3, as DNA: TGTGCCAGCGTCATGGACAGCTATAATTCACCCCTCCACTTT.

The chain links TRBV2 to TRBJ1-5; 10 bases are shared with TRBD1. The CDR3 is made up of 16 amino acids. V lost 4 bases and J lost 4; bases outside the gene matches: 7. Germline-derived CDR1 and CDR2 are SNHLY and FYNNEI. The CDR3 here is CASSVGTGALNQPQHF. CDR3 nucleotide sequence: TGTGCCAGCAGTGTTGGGACAGGGGCCCTTAATCAGCCCCAGCATTTT.

V is TRBV29-1 and J is TRBJ1-2, with no clear D. CDR1 and CDR2 from the germline V gene are SQVTM and ANQGSEA. The CDR3 covers 14 residues. Deletions cut 2 bases from V and 4 bases from J, with 14 bases between. CDR3 amino acids: CSVEPIPLGYGYTF. CDR3 DNA sequence: TGCAGCGTTGAACCCATCCCCCTGGGCTATGGCTACACCTTC.

The rearrangement links TRBV19 to TRBJ2-3, with TRBD2 identical over 8 bases. CDR1 is LNHDA and CDR2 is SQIVND in the germline V gene (reference sequence). This CDR3 is built from 17 residues. Germline trimming cut 0 bases from V and 7 bases from J; bases unmatched to any gene: 12. In DNA form, the CDR3 reads TGTGCCAGTAGTATAGATCTCGGGACTAGGGGACAAAATACGCAGTATTTT. It encodes CASSIDLGTRGQNTQYF. The full variable domain, its missing parts supplied by reference TRBV19 and TRBJ2-3, is DGGITQSPKYLFRKEGQNVTLSCEQNLNHDAMYWYRQDPGQGLRLIYYSQIVNDFQKGDIAEGYSVSREKKESFPLTVTSAQKNPTAFYLCASSIDLGTRGQNTQYFGPGTRLTVL.

The chain carries TRBV18 and TRBJ1-2; no clear D gene. The CDR3 sequence is 16 residues long. V lost 1 base, J lost 2 bases, and 14 bases lay in between. CDR1 and CDR2 (germline): KGHSH, LQKENI. This chain's CDR3 is CASSPQSQDGNYGYTF. CDR3 in DNA: TGTGCCAGCTCACCACAAAGTCAGGACGGCAACTATGGCTACACCTTC.

The chain has TRBV5-4 and TRBJ2-2; TRBD1 matches at 9 bases. Germline-derived CDR1 and CDR2 are SGHNT and YYREEE (reference sequence). Trimming at V came to 3 bases and at J to 4 bases, leaving 16 bases not matched to a gene. The CDR3 is made up of 19 amino acids. The CDR3 spells CASSSLRIGTGMGTGELFF. In nucleotides, the CDR3 is TGTGCCAGCAGCTCCCTTCGGATCGGGACAGGGATGGGCACCGGGGAGCTGTTTTTT.

The chain employs TRBV5-8 and TRBJ2-5, with a weak D call TRBD2 (6 bases). The CDR3 has 14 residues. Looked up from germline, CDR1 is SGHTS and CDR2 is YDEGEE. V dropped 4 bases and J dropped 9 bases, with 19 bases sitting between them. The CDR3 sequence: CASSNVGGTAAQYF. The CDR3 coding sequence is TGTGCCAGCAGCAATGTTGGGGGGACGGCGGCCCAGTACTTC.

This clone was picked up a small number of times. The V gene is TRBV2, the J gene TRBJ2-7; D could derive from TRBD1 or TRBD2 (7 bases each). Germline V lookup: CDR1 SNHLY, CDR2 FYNNEI. This CDR3 contains 15 residues. V dropped 5 bases and J dropped 2 bases, with 16 bases sitting between them. CDR3 sequence (DNA): TGTGCCAGCAGTAAAGGGGGAGGGGGCACCTACGAGCAGTACTTC. Residues: CASSKGGGGTYEQYF.

The gene calls are TRBV7-9 and TRBJ1-5; 8 bases fit TRBD1. Germline trimming cut 5 bases from V and 6 bases from J; bases unmatched to any gene: 9. The CDR3 is 15 amino acids. The V gene's germline CDR1 is SEHNR and CDR2 FQNEAQ (reference sequence). The CDR3 here is CASSHTTGEVQPQHF. In DNA form, the CDR3 reads TGTGCCAGCAGCCACACGACAGGGGAGGTTCAGCCCCAGCATTTT.

This rearrangement joins TRBV11-3 to TRBJ2-2, with 10 positions matching TRBD1. The CDR3 contains 15 residues. V dropped 5 bases and J dropped 6; count of bases not matched to a gene: 6. CDR1 SGHNT and CDR2 YENEEA come from the germline V gene. The CDR3 bases are TGTGCCAGCAGCCTATACGGACAGGGGGCCGGGGAGCTGTTTTTT. Its translation is CASSLYGQGAGELFF.

This clone was seen a single time. The CDR3 protein is CSAYGGGRRQFF. The DNA of the CDR3 is TGCAGCGCCTATGGAGGGGGCCGAAGGCAGTTCTTC. This sequence joins TRBV29-1 and TRBJ2-1, with a weak D call TRBD1 (7 bases). Trimming took off 7 bases at V and 12 bases at J, with 19 bases between the two ends. The length of the CDR3 is 12 residues. Germline lookup yields CDR1 SQVTM and CDR2 ANQGSEA.

This chain's CDR3 is CASSLVTGRSMNTEAFF. The CDR3 nucleotides are TGCGCCAGCAGCTTGGTGACAGGGCGGAGCATGAACACTGAAGCTTTCTTT. The chain uses TRBV5-1 and TRBJ1-1, with 7 bases matching TRBD1. Germline CDR1 is SGHRS and CDR2 is YFSETQ. Trimming removed 0 bases from V and 0 bases from J; junction bases left unmatched: 8. The CDR3 is 17 amino acids.